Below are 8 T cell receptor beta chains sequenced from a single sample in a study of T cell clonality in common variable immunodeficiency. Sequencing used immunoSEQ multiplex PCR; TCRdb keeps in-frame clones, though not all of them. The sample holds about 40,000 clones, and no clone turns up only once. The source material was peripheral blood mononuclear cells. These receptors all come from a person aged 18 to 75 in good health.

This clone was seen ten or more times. The CDR3 loop reads CASSFDQGGSYEQYF. Partial CDR3 DNA: TGTGCCAGCAGCTTCGACCAGGGGGGCTCCTACGAG. The J gene is TRBJ2-7, the V gene TRBV7-2, with D possibly TRBD1 on 7 matching bases. Sequencing ends 3 residues short of the CDR3 end; the germline J gene provides the rest. CDR3 length: 15 amino acids. The germline gives CDR1 SGHTA, CDR2 FQGNSA. V was shortened by 3 bases and J by 0 bases, with 12 bases between the two germline ends. Together with reference TRBV7-2 and TRBJ2-7, the CDR3 gives the full variable domain: GAGVSQSPSNKVTEKGKDVELRCDPISGHTALYWYRQSLGQGLEFLIYFQGNSAPDKSGLPSDRFSAERTGGSVSTLTIQRTQQEDSAVYLCASSFDQGGSYEQYFGPGTRLTVT.

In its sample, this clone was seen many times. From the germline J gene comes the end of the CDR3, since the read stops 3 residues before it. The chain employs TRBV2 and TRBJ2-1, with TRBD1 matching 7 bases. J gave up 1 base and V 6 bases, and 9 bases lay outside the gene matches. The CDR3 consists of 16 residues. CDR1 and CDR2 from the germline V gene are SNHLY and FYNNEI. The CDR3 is CASSARQGRSYNEQFF. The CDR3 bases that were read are TGTGCCAGCAGCGCCCGACAGGGAAGATCCTACAATGAG.

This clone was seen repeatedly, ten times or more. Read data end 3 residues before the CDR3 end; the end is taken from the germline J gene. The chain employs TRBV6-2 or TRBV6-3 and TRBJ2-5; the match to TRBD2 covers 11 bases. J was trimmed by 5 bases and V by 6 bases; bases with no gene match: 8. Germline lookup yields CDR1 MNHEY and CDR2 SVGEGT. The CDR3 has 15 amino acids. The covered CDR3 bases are TGTGCCAGCAGACTAGCGGGAGTGATGAGGGAGACC. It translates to CASRLAGVMRET. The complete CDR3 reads CASRLAGVMRETQYF.

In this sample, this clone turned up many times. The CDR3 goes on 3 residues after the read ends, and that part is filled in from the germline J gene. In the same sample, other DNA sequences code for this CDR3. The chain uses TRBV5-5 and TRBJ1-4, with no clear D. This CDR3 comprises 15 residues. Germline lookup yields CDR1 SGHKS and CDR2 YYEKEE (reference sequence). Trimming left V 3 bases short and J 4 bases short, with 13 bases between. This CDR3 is CASSYTDLVNEKLFF. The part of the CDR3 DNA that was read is TGTGCCAGCAGCTATACTGATTTAGTTAATGAAAAA.

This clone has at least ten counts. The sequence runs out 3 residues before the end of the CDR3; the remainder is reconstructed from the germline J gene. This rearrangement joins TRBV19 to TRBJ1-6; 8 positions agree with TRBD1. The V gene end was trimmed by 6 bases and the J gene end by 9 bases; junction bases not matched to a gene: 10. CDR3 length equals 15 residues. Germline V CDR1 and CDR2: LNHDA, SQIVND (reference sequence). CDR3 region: CASSPFGQGRSPLHF. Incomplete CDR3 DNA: TGTGCCAGTAGCCCCTTTGGACAGGGACGTTCACCC.

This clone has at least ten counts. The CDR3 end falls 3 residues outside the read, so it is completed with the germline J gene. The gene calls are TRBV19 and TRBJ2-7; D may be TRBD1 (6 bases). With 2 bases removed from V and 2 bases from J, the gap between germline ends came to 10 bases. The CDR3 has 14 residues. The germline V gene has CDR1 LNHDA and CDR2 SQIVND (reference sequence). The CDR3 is CASSISGAPYEQYF. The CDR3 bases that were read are TGTGCCAGTAGTATATCAGGGGCCCCCTACGAG.

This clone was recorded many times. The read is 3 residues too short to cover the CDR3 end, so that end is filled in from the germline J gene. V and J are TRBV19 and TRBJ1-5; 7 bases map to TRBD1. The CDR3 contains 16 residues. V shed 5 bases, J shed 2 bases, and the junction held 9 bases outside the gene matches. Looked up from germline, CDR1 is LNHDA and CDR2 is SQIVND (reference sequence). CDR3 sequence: CASSVNRGNGNQPQHF. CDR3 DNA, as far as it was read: TGTGCCAGTAGTGTTAACAGGGGTAATGGCAATCAGCCC.

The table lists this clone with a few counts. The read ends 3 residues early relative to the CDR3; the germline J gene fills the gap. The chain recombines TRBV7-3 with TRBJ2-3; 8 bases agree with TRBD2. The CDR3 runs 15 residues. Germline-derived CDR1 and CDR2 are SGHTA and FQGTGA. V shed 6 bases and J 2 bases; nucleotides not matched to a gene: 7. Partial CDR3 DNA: TGTGCCAGCAGTCCTAGCGGGTCCTACACAGATACG. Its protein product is CASSPSGSYTDT. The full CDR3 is CASSPSGSYTDTQYF. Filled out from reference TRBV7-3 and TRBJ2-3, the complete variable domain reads GAGVSQTPSNKVTEKGKYVELRCDPISGHTALYWYRQSLGQGPEFLIYFQGTGAADDSGLPNDRFFAVRPEGSVSTLKIQRTERGDSAVYLCASSPSGSYTDTQYFGPGTRLTVL.